Shown below are 5 T cell receptor beta chains from a single sample sequenced in a study of shared clonotypes between healthy human individuals. The assay was immunoSEQ multiplex PCR, and TCRdb's table has in-frame clones only and misses some. The sample comprises 230,000 or so clones, 65% to 70% of which are singletons, and 11% rests with the top ten. Material for sequencing was memory CD4+ T cells sorted from blood. Regarding subset: CD45RA-negative fraction. These receptors were taken from a man aged 25-40 years in good health.

The CDR3: CASGLVTAVNTGELFF. The CDR3 DNA follows: TGTGCTAGTGGTTTGGTGACCGCGGTGAACACCGGGGAGCTGTTTTTT. The J gene is TRBJ2-2, the V gene TRBV12-5; D is unresolved. CDR3 length equals 16 residues. Trimming took off 0 bases at V and 1 base at J, with 9 bases between the two ends. Germline lookup yields CDR1 LGHNT and CDR2 FRNRAP.

The gene calls are TRBV11-2 and TRBJ2-3, with D hard to call. This CDR3 has 14 residues. The ends were cut back, 5 bases at V and 0 bases at J, with 9 bases in the middle. CDR1 SGHAT and CDR2 FQNNGV come from the germline V gene. In DNA, the CDR3 is TGTGCCAGCAGCCGGCAGCTCAGCACAGATACGCAGTATTTT. Translation: CASSRQLSTDTQYF.

V is TRBV9 and J is TRBJ2-7; 10 bases match TRBD1. CDR3 length equals 18 residues. Trimming removed 2 bases from V and 6 bases from J; junction bases left unmatched: 17. Looked up from germline, CDR1 is SGDLS and CDR2 is YYNGEE. The CDR3 loop reads CASSVGGQGTSREGEQYF. CDR3 in DNA: TGTGCCAGCAGCGTTGGGGGACAGGGGACTTCTCGTGAGGGCGAGCAGTACTTC.

There are a few counts of this clone. The chain carries TRBV5-1 and TRBJ2-7, with 11 bases lining up with TRBD1. Per the germline V gene, CDR1 is SGHRS and CDR2 is YFSETQ. The V gene end was trimmed by 2 bases and the J gene end by 3 bases; junction bases not matched to a gene: 28. This CDR3 has 23 amino acids. CDR3 sequence (DNA): TGCGCCAGCAGCTTTTTACCCGCATTCCAAAATTCCGAGACCGGGACAGGGGGCTACGAGCAGTACTTC. Its protein product is CASSFLPAFQNSETGTGGYEQYF.

The gene calls are TRBV7-3 and TRBJ2-2, with 13 bases that match TRBD2. Looked up from germline, CDR1 is SGHTA and CDR2 is FQGTGA. Trimming at V came to 6 bases and at J to 6 bases, leaving 10 bases not matched to a gene. The CDR3 runs 17 residues. The CDR3 DNA follows: TGTGCCAGCAGTTCGGCGATTGGACTAGCGGGAGCCGGGGAGCTGTTTTTT. Protein sequence: CASSSAIGLAGAGELFF.